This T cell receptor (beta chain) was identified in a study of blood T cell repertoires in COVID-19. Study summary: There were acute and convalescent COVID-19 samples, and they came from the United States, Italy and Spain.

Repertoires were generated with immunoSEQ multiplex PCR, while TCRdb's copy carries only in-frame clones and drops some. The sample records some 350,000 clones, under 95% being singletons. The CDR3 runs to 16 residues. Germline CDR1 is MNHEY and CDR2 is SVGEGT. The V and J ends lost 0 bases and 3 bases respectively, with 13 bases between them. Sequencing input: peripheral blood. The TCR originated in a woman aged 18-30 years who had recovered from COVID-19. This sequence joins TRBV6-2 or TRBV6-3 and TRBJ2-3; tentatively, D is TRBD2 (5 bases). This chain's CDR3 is CASSYSTGTVTDTQYF. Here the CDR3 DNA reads TGTGCCAGCAGTTACTCGACGGGAACGGTTACAGATACGCAGTATTTT.